The rows below give T cell receptor beta chains drawn from one sample of a study of cytomegalovirus exposure and HLA in healthy donors. Profiled with immunoSEQ multiplex PCR; TCRdb holds only in-frame clones, not every one. Among under 200,000 clones listed, roughly 80% were seen once. What was sequenced was PBMCs. Receptor source: a female donor in good health and CMV-seronegative. The CDR3 runs from the conserved cysteine through the conserved F or W. The order of the fields is J gene, V gene, D gene, CDR3 protein. D genes are given only for firm matches.

J gene: TRBJ2-7
V gene: TRBV18
D gene: .
CDR3 protein: CASSPPVFHEQYF

J gene: TRBJ2-1
V gene: TRBV9
D gene: TRBD2
CDR3 protein: CASSDFTSGGSGEQFF

J gene: TRBJ2-5
V gene: TRBV2
D gene: TRBD2
CDR3 protein: CASSVGFTSGRRETQYF

J gene: TRBJ1-4
V gene: TRBV4-3
D gene: TRBD1
CDR3 protein: CASSEPGQGIEKLFF

J gene: TRBJ2-7
V gene: TRBV5-4
D gene: .
CDR3 protein: CASSGNRDNYEQYF

J gene: TRBJ2-2
V gene: TRBV15
D gene: TRBD2
CDR3 protein: CATARGGSGELFF

J gene: TRBJ1-2
V gene: TRBV28
D gene: .
CDR3 protein: CASHIGGGRGYTF

J gene: TRBJ2-2
V gene: TRBV13
D gene: TRBD2
CDR3 protein: CASSLILGGGTGELFF

J gene: TRBJ2-3
V gene: TRBV9
D gene: TRBD2
CDR3 protein: CASSVGAGDTDTQYF

J gene: TRBJ2-5
V gene: TRBV28
D gene: .
CDR3 protein: CASRRQGGTQYF

J gene: TRBJ2-3
V gene: TRBV4-3
D gene: TRBD1
CDR3 protein: CASSTGGTDTQYF

J gene: TRBJ2-4
V gene: TRBV5-1
D gene: TRBD1
CDR3 protein: CASSLVDRGAKNIQYF

J gene: TRBJ1-5
V gene: TRBV5-1
D gene: .
CDR3 protein: CASSPGGNQPQHF

J gene: TRBJ2-7
V gene: TRBV28
D gene: TRBD2
CDR3 protein: CASSLAGGTYEQYF

J gene: TRBJ2-3
V gene: TRBV2
D gene: .
CDR3 protein: CASSEQQGLTDTQYF

J gene: TRBJ1-2
V gene: TRBV7-9
D gene: TRBD1
CDR3 protein: CASSPGTGIEGYTF

J gene: TRBJ2-7
V gene: TRBV7-2
D gene: .
CDR3 protein: CASSLDSGTLVFEQYF

J gene: TRBJ2-1
V gene: TRBV4-3
D gene: TRBD1
CDR3 protein: CASSQGTGVVREQFF

J gene: TRBJ2-3
V gene: TRBV5-4
D gene: TRBD2
CDR3 protein: CASSSPSGVSTDTQYF

J gene: TRBJ1-2
V gene: TRBV20-1
D gene: .
CDR3 protein: CSATETYGYTF

J gene: TRBJ2-5
V gene: TRBV7-9
D gene: TRBD2
CDR3 protein: CASSWPGTRGETQYF

J gene: TRBJ2-5
V gene: TRBV7-2
D gene: .
CDR3 protein: CASSPGAWEEREETQYF

J gene: TRBJ2-1
V gene: TRBV7-6
D gene: .
CDR3 protein: CASSLGTDYNEQFF

J gene: TRBJ1-1
V gene: TRBV4-1
D gene: .
CDR3 protein: CASSQGDLGNTEAFF

J gene: TRBJ1-2
V gene: TRBV4-2
D gene: TRBD1
CDR3 protein: CASSPGQGEGYGYTF

J gene: TRBJ1-2
V gene: TRBV7-9
D gene: TRBD1
CDR3 protein: CASSSPGLEGQGYTF

J gene: TRBJ1-3
V gene: TRBV5-1
D gene: .
CDR3 protein: CASSLGASGNTIYF

J gene: TRBJ1-5
V gene: TRBV27
D gene: .
CDR3 protein: CASSHAQGGGNQPQHF

J gene: TRBJ2-2
V gene: TRBV4-3
D gene: TRBD2
CDR3 protein: CASSHSGLAGGRTGELFF

J gene: TRBJ2-2
V gene: TRBV6-5
D gene: .
CDR3 protein: CASRPPTGRTGELFF

J gene: TRBJ2-1
V gene: TRBV2
D gene: TRBD2
CDR3 protein: CASRAGTSRGNEQFF

J gene: TRBJ2-7
V gene: TRBV7-9
D gene: .
CDR3 protein: CASSLAQGSFYEQYF

J gene: TRBJ1-1
V gene: TRBV4-2
D gene: TRBD1
CDR3 protein: CASTSRDRSNTEAFF

J gene: TRBJ2-2
V gene: TRBV11-2
D gene: TRBD1
CDR3 protein: CASSLLGGTGNTGELFF

J gene: TRBJ2-7
V gene: TRBV19
D gene: .
CDR3 protein: CASSTTGSHYEQYF

J gene: TRBJ1-1
V gene: TRBV4-1
D gene: .
CDR3 protein: CASGQERQGIEAFF

J gene: TRBJ1-5
V gene: TRBV7-9
D gene: TRBD1
CDR3 protein: CSSSLGQGGGNQPQHF